This T cell receptor (beta chain) appears in the sequencing data of a study of technical replicates of blood from a handful of donors. V lost 6 bases, J lost 2 bases, and 5 bases stayed unmatched. CDR3 size: 13 residues. From germline, CDR1 is SQVTM and CDR2 ANQGSEA. Here immunoSEQ multiplex PCR was the method, and the copy in TCRdb shows in-frame clones only, minus some. This sample has some 71,000 clones, with approximately 97% found just once. The J gene is TRBJ2-5, the V gene TRBV29-1, with 8 bases aligning to TRBD1. Sample: T cells isolated from PBMCs. This TCR was sampled from a human donor in good health. This chain's CDR3 is CSVTGEIQETQYF. Written as DNA, the CDR3 is TGCAGCGTGACAGGGGAAATACAAGAGACCCAGTACTTC.